Given below is one T cell receptor (beta chain) in context. The antigen is unknown. The data originate from a study of blood T cells in healthy people across ages. General observations from the study: TCR beta diversity tracked closely with naive T cell percentage. The study lacked donor CMV status, which possibly confounded expanded clonotype changes.

The V and J ends lost 8 bases and 0 bases, in that order; junction bases with no gene match: 8. CDR3 length equals 15 residues. Germline V lookup: CDR1 SGHRS, CDR2 YFSETQ. The authors ran a second PCR of about 6 to 11 cycles using a sample-barcoded 5' primer and a J-beta primer mix. Each TCR beta cDNA got a 12-nucleotide random molecular identifier. MiXCR was run by TCRdb on the 5' RACE reads, yielding one entry per CDR3 protein. The table includes over a million distinct CDR3 sequences, approximately 63% detected once. The TCR comes from a man aged 18 to 30 in good health. Sequencing was carried out using blood. V and J are TRBV5-1 and TRBJ2-3; 8 bases map to TRBD2. This CDR3 is CASQAGVGSTDTQYF. CDR3 bases: TGCGCCAGTCAAGCGGGAGTTGGAAGCACAGATACGCAGTATTTT.